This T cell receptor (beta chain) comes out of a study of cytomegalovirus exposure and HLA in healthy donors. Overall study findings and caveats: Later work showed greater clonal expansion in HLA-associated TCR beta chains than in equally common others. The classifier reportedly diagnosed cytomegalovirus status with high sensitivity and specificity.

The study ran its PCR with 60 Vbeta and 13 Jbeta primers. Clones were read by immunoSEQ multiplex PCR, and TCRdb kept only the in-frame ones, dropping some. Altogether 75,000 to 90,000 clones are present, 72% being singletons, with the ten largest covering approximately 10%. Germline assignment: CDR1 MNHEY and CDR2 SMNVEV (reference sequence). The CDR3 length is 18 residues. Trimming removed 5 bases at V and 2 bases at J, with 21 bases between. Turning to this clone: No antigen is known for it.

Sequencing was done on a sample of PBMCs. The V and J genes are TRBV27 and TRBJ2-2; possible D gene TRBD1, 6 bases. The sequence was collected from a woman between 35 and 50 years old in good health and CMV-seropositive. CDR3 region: CASSVLRDIKINTGELFF. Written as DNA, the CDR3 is TGTGCCAGCAGTGTCCTCCGGGACATAAAGATAAACACCGGGGAGCTGTTTTTT.